One T cell receptor beta chain is described in this entry. What it binds is unknown. Construction of the TCR beta libraries employed iRepertoire HTBI primers in conjunction with Arm-PCR of CDR3 regions. Original handling: Segment identification across samples yielded 55 to 65 TRBV and more than 11 TRBJ segments. TCRdb used MiXCR to reprocess the multiplex PCR reads, holding one entry per CDR3 protein. The V and J calls here are based on TCRdb, not the publication. The data show hundreds of thousands of distinct CDR3 sequences, with roughly 23% seen just once and over 10% held by the top ten. These data originate in a study of regulatory T cells in long-lasting Graves disease. Study-level findings and limits: Persistent patients shared more public clonotypes (about 2,800) than newly diagnosed patients (about 1,000). Patients whose Graves' disease persisted exhibited lower TCR diversity than those newly diagnosed.

Germline V gene lookup returns CDR1 GTSNPN and CDR2 SVGIG (reference sequence). Trimming cost V 5 bases and J 0 bases, with 8 bases left between them. The CDR3 covers 13 residues. Time point in this sample: persistent/refractory GD, antithyroid drugs over 5 years with positive TRAb. PBMC-derived RNA was used for the TCR library. A blood draw put approximately 9 milliliters of peripheral blood into EDTA tubes. Sequencing was performed on peripheral blood mononuclear cells (PBMCs), taken when the disease was refractory, from a patient treated with antithyroid drugs. The genes are TRBV30 and TRBJ1-5; maybe TRBD1 (5 bases). This TCR was recovered from a female donor with Graves disease. This chain's CDR3 is CAWDRSSNQPQHF. DNA of the CDR3: TGTGCCTGGGACAGAAGTAGCAATCAGCCCCAGCATTTT.